This passage covers 27 T cell receptor beta chains from one sample sequenced in a study of T cell changes during pregnancy in multiple sclerosis. TCRdb keeps only in-frame clones here, not all; method: immunoSEQ multiplex PCR. Of 56,000 or so clones listed, 70% to 90% are singletons. The sample was peripheral blood, taken after pregnancy. The receptors derive from a female donor with multiple sclerosis, enrolled in a pregnancy study.

V usage is TRBV15 and J usage is TRBJ2-5; 8 bases are shared with TRBD2. Trimming cost V 0 bases and J 7 bases; bases outside gene matches: 4. This CDR3 comprises 14 residues. Germline loops: CDR1 LNHNV, CDR2 YYDKDF (reference sequence). The CDR3 is CATSRDLAGGTQYF. CDR3 coding DNA: TGTGCCACCAGCAGAGATCTGGCGGGGGGGACCCAGTACTTC.

As to this clone: One end of the junction fails to match germline, which may point to a read error. The V gene is TRBV2, the J gene TRBJ1-5; 7 positions agree with TRBD1. Germline loops: CDR1 SNHLY, CDR2 FYNNEI. The CDR3 runs to 14 residues. The CDR3 coding sequence is TGTGCAAGCAGCCAGGACAGGCTGGATCAGCCCCAGCATTTT. It translates to CASSQDRLDQPQHF.

The chain uses TRBV28 and TRBJ2-2; D unresolved. Trimming took off 4 bases at V and 7 bases at J, with 10 bases between the two ends. The CDR3 extends over 13 amino acids. Germline V gene lookup returns CDR1 MDHEN and CDR2 SYDVKM. The chain's CDR3 is CASSYLSGGELFF. CDR3 nucleotide sequence: TGTGCCAGCAGTTACCTTTCCGGCGGGGAGCTGTTTTTT.

This chain connects TRBV9 to TRBJ1-1; D might be TRBD1 (6 bases). This CDR3 region has 15 residues. CDR1 is SGDLS, CDR2 YYNGEE, per germline. The V end lost 3 bases, the J end lost 3 bases, and 15 bases lay between the germline ends. The chain's CDR3 is CASSGGGNRDTEAFF. In DNA, the CDR3 is TGTGCCAGCAGCGGCGGTGGGAACAGGGACACTGAAGCTTTCTTT.

Only a few counts were recorded for this clone. J is TRBJ1-3 and V is TRBV6-5, with 7 bases matching TRBD1. V lost 6 bases, J lost 2 bases, and 4 bases stayed unmatched. From germline, CDR1 is MNHEY and CDR2 SVGAGI. The CDR3 sequence is 14 residues long. The CDR3 nucleotides are TGTGCCAGCAGCACCACAGGGGCTGGAAACACCATATATTTT. Translating gives CASSTTGAGNTIYF.

The count of this clone is one. The rearrangement joins TRBV7-2 to TRBJ2-1; D is ambiguous. Germline V gene sequence: CDR1 SGHTA, CDR2 FQGNSA. Deletions cut 5 bases from V and 1 base from J, with 18 bases between. CDR3 length: 17 residues. The CDR3 bases are TGTGCCAGCAGCCTTCGTTATCCCTCGGGTTCCTACAATGAGCAGTTCTTC. As protein: CASSLRYPSGSYNEQFF.

V gene TRBV5-6 combines with J gene TRBJ2-7; a possible D gene is TRBD2 (6 bases). Looked up from germline, CDR1 is SGHDT and CDR2 is YYEEEE. The CDR3 runs to 13 residues. Deletions cut 2 bases from V and 6 bases from J, with 12 bases between. The CDR3 here is CASSFGGVSEQYF. CDR3 in DNA: TGTGCCAGCAGCTTTGGAGGGGTAAGCGAGCAGTACTTC.

The chain combines TRBV6-6 with TRBJ2-1; a weak D match, TRBD1 (6 bases). Trimming took 6 bases from V and 5 from J, leaving 14 bases between them. Germline V gene sequence: CDR1 MNHNY, CDR2 SVGAGI (reference sequence). The CDR3 loop spans 14 amino acids. CDR3 bases: TGTGCCAGCAGCCCCACCCGACAGGACAATGAGCAGTTCTTC. Protein: CASSPTRQDNEQFF.

This clone was detected only a few times. The chain carries TRBV19 and TRBJ1-1, with TRBD1 identical over 8 bases. From germline, CDR1 is LNHDA and CDR2 SQIVND (reference sequence). V was clipped by 5 bases and J by 3 bases; unmatched bases: 5. This CDR3 has 14 amino acids. CDR3 in DNA: TGTGCCAGTAGTGATAGACAGGGGCACACTGAAGCTTTCTTT. Translated: CASSDRQGHTEAFF.

The chain links TRBV2 to TRBJ1-6, with TRBD1 matching 7 bases. Trimming took 6 bases from V and 5 from J; bases not matched to a gene: 7. CDR1 is SNHLY, CDR2 FYNNEI, per germline. The CDR3 runs 15 residues. The CDR3 sequence is CASRNTGTDNSPLHF. In DNA form, the CDR3 reads TGTGCCAGCAGGAATACCGGGACAGATAATTCACCCCTCCACTTT.

V is TRBV25-1 and J is TRBJ1-2; unclear D gene. The V end lost 5 bases, the J end lost 8 bases, and 15 bases lay between the germline ends. The V gene's germline CDR1 is MGHDK and CDR2 SYGVNS. The CDR3 spans 13 residues. CDR3 region: CASSLGGRGGYTF. As DNA, the CDR3 is TGTGCCAGCAGTCTTGGAGGGCGCGGGGGCTACACCTTC.

V is TRBV4-1 and J is TRBJ2-7; D possibly corresponds to TRBD1 (6 bases). This CDR3 has 14 amino acids. The V gene lost 0 bases and the J gene lost 3 bases, with 9 bases spanning the gap. Germline V gives CDR1 MGHRA, CDR2 YSYEKL. The CDR3 DNA sequence: TGCGCCAGCAGCCAAGACGACAGGTACTACGAGCAGTACTTC. Translating it yields CASSQDDRYYEQYF.

The J gene is TRBJ1-2, the V gene TRBV5-6; tentative D call: TRBD1 (5 bases). The CDR3 has 14 residues. Germline CDR1 and CDR2: SGHDT and YYEEEE. The V end lost 4 bases, the J end lost 1 base, and 11 bases lay between the germline ends. The CDR3 protein is CASSPLGVNYGYTF. In DNA, the CDR3 is TGTGCCAGCAGCCCCCTAGGGGTTAACTATGGCTACACCTTC.

V is TRBV5-1 and J is TRBJ1-4; 7 positions agree with TRBD1. V lost 4 bases, J lost 8 bases, and 8 bases stayed unmatched. The length of the CDR3 is 14 residues. Germline CDR1 SGHRS, CDR2 YFSETQ. The DNA for the CDR3 is TGCGCCAGCAGCGTCCGGACAGGCAGGGAAAAACTGTTTTTT. It encodes CASSVRTGREKLFF.

This clone came up once. The rearrangement uses TRBV12-5 and TRBJ1-6; D is unclear. The germline V and J ends were trimmed by 3 bases and 7 bases, with 4 bases remaining between them. The CDR3 runs to 12 residues. Germline V lookup: CDR1 LGHNT, CDR2 FRNRAP. In DNA form, the CDR3 reads TGTGCTAGTGGTTTCTCCAATTCACCCCTCCACTTT. This sequence encodes CASGFSNSPLHF.

This chain uses TRBV28 with TRBJ1-2, with a tentative D call TRBD1 (6 bases). The CDR3 totals 13 residues. Germline V gene data show CDR1 as MDHEN and CDR2 as SYDVKM. V was shortened by 5 bases and J by 7 bases, with 14 bases between the two germline ends. The DNA of the CDR3 is TGTGCCAGCAGTACCTCGGGGGGCTTTGGCTACACCTTC. It codes for CASSTSGGFGYTF.

The chain links TRBV30 to TRBJ1-1; no reliable D call. Germline CDR1 GTSNPN, CDR2 SVGIG (reference sequence). V lost 4 bases, J lost 1 base, and 4 bases lay in between. CDR3 size: 11 residues. Written as DNA, the CDR3 is TGTGCCTGGACCAGGAACACTGAAGCTTTCTTT. Translating gives CAWTRNTEAFF.

This clone was seen just once. The chain has TRBV9 and TRBJ2-5; D might be TRBD1 (6 bases). The CDR3 is 15 residues long. Germline V CDR1 and CDR2: SGDLS, YYNGEE. The V gene lost 7 bases and the J gene lost 2 bases, with 18 bases spanning the gap. As DNA, the CDR3 is TGTGCCAGCGCCCTAGGACAGCCCAAACAAGAGACCCAGTACTTC. Amino acid sequence: CASALGQPKQETQYF.

The chain combines TRBV4-3 with TRBJ2-1; the D gene is possibly TRBD1 (7 bases). The germline CDR1 and CDR2 sequences are LGHNA and YSLEER. The CDR3 loop spans 16 amino acids. V lost 8 bases and J lost 4, with 21 bases in between. The CDR3 nucleotides read TGCGCCAGCCGGGAGAGGCATAGGACAGGTTACAATGAGCAGTTCTTC. Amino acids: CASRERHRTGYNEQFF.

V is TRBV7-2 and J is TRBJ2-1; TRBD2 agrees at 16 bases. V shed 5 bases and J 6 bases; nucleotides not matched to a gene: 7. The CDR3 consists of 17 residues. Per the germline V gene, CDR1 is SGHTA and CDR2 is FQGNSA. In DNA form, the CDR3 reads TGTGCCAGCAGCCCTAAGGGACTAGCGGGGGGGCTCAATGAGCAGTTCTTC. The encoded protein is CASSPKGLAGGLNEQFF.

The chain is built from TRBV30 and TRBJ2-3; 8 positions agree with TRBD1. Germline CDR1 and CDR2: GTSNPN and SVGIG (reference sequence). The CDR3 has 15 amino acids. With 2 bases clipped from V and 2 bases from J, the junction kept 6 bases outside the gene matches. The CDR3 sequence is CAWSPGQAITDTQYF. DNA for the CDR3: TGTGCCTGGAGTCCGGGACAGGCGATCACAGATACGCAGTATTTT.

The genes are TRBV5-1 and TRBJ1-4; TRBD1 might be the D (5 bases). The germline V and J ends were trimmed by 5 bases and 8 bases, with 10 bases remaining between them. This CDR3 has 12 amino acids. The germline gives CDR1 SGHRS, CDR2 YFSETQ. The CDR3 is CASRSSGEKLFF. The DNA for the CDR3 is TGCGCCAGCAGGTCATCAGGGGAAAAACTGTTTTTT.

The chain recombines TRBV5-4 with TRBJ1-1, with D possibly matching TRBD1 (5 bases). V lost 4 bases, J lost 0 bases, and 10 bases lay in between. CDR1 and CDR2 from the germline V gene are SGHNT and YYREEE (reference sequence). CDR3 length: 14 amino acids. CDR3 loop: CASSGPTVNTEAFF. CDR3 bases: TGTGCCAGCAGCGGACCGACAGTGAACACTGAAGCTTTCTTT.

In DNA form, the CDR3 reads TGTGCCAGCAGTCGAGGGACTTCCCGCACAGATACGCAGTATTTT. It encodes CASSRGTSRTDTQYF. This rearrangement joins TRBV7-2 to TRBJ2-3; perhaps TRBD2 as D (6 bases). V was trimmed by 6 bases and J by 1 base, leaving 14 bases between them. CDR1 is SGHTA, CDR2 FQGNSA, per germline. This CDR3 is built from 15 residues.

This chain uses TRBV11-2 with TRBJ1-1, with 8 bases that match TRBD1. V lost 5 bases and J lost 1; bases outside the gene matches: 3. This CDR3 is built from 14 residues. Per germline, CDR1 SGHAT and CDR2 FQNNGV. CDR3 residues: CASSAGTGNTEAFF. Here the CDR3 DNA reads TGTGCCAGCAGCGCCGGGACAGGGAACACTGAAGCTTTCTTT.

The J gene is TRBJ2-1, the V gene TRBV18; 9 bases align to TRBD2. The V gene's germline CDR1 is KGHSH and CDR2 LQKENI. This CDR3 is 15 amino acids long. The J segment lost 10 bases and the V segment lost 1 base, leaving 8 bases of the junction unmatched. CDR3 in amino acids: CASSPQNSGGDEQFF. The CDR3 DNA reads TGTGCCAGCTCACCACAGAATAGCGGGGGAGACGAGCAGTTCTTC.

The chain links TRBV27 to TRBJ1-6, with TRBD1 matching over 9 bases. The germline V gene encodes CDR1 MNHEY and CDR2 SMNVEV (reference sequence). The CDR3 loop spans 16 amino acids. J lost 8 bases, V lost 5 bases, and 10 bases had no gene match. CDR3 sequence: CASSRPGQGRHSPLHF. The CDR3 DNA reads TGTGCCAGCAGTAGACCAGGACAGGGGCGACATTCACCCCTCCACTTT.